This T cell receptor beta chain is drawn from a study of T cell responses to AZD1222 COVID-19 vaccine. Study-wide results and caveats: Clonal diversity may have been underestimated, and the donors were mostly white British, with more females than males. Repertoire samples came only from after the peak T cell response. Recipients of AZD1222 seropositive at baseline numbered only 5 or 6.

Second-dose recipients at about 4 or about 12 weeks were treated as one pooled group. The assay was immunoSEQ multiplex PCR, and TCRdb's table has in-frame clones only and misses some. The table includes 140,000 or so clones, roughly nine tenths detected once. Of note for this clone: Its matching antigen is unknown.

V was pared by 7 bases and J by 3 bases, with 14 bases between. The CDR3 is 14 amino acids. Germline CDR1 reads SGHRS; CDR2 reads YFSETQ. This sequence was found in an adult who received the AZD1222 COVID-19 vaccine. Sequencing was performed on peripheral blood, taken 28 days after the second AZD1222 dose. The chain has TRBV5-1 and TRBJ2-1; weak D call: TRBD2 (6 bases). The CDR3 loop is CASLAEGSYNEQFF. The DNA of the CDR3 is TGCGCCAGCTTAGCGGAGGGAAGCTACAATGAGCAGTTCTTC.